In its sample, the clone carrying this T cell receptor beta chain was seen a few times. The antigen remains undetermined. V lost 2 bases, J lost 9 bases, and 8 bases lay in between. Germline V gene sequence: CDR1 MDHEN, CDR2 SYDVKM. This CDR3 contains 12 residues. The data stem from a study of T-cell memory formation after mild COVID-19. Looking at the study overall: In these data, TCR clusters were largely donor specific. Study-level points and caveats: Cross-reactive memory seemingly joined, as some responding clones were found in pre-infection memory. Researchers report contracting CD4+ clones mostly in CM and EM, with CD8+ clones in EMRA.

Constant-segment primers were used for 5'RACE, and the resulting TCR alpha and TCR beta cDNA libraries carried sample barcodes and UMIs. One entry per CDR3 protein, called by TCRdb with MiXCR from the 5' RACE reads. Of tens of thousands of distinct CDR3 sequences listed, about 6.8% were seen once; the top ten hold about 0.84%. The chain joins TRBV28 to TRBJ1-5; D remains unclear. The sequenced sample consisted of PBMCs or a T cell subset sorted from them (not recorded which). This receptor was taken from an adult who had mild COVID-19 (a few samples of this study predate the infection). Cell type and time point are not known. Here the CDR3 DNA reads TGTGCCAGCAGTTTACGGGAGGGGCCCCAGCATTTT. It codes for CASSLREGPQHF.